This record concerns one TCR beta chain sequence. This clone's antigen is unknown. It has no much larger one-base neighbor in the sample; base qualities were not kept. From the cysteine through the phenylalanine, the CDR3 covers 17 amino acids. The retained sequence is limited to the CDR3, 51 bases, with the frame set at the first base. The CDR1 and CDR2 encoded by the germline V gene are MDHEN and SYDVKM. At the junction V is shortened by 5 bases and J by 4 bases; bases outside the gene matches: 9. This sample stems from a study of blood T cell repertoires in COVID-19 (dated by TCRdb to about 2020). Background for the entire study: Samples from collaborators originated in the United States, Italy and Spain and spanned both the acute and convalescent phases of COVID-19. Sample metadata almost always included a de-identified subject ID, COVID-19 status, age in years and sex. HLA class I and class II types, where available, came from metadata supplied by the sample provider rather than from assay-based typing. The material from the prospective study consisted of cDNA or gDNA derived from T cells, B-cell-depleted T cells, or PBMCs. The repertoires were released in a freely available public database meant as a resource for research on the immune response to SARS-CoV-2. Subjects who had been exposed to COVID-19, were actively infected with it, or had recovered from it provided the deeply sampled blood TCRbeta repertoires that made up the dataset. Samples came from the ongoing ImmuneRACE study (first 160 participants) plus 1,254 subjects from 6 global collaborators. General conclusions and limits of the study: The quantity of clinical and demographic metadata differed by source and by participant and was supplied without curation.

TCRbeta CDR3 regions were amplified from genomic DNA by means of the immunoSEQ Assay, a bias-controlled multiplex PCR. Under the source paper's analysis protocol: The number of nucleated cells in each sample was estimated by amplification of reference gene primers within the assay. To quantify the absolute abundance of each unique TCRbeta CDR3 rearrangement, sequence reads were collapsed and filtered. Productive Simpson clonality was computed per sample as the square root of Simpson's diversity index over productive rearrangements. The immuneACCESS repertoire file appears here via TCRdb, limited to in-frame rearrangements. These files lack a portion of the clones; in checked studies, under half of the deficit traces to unresolved V genes, and the cause of the others is not known. Clonal size and the V and J genes are those of that table, whereas D and trimming came from the DNA. The sample table records around 260,000 clones; 70% to 90% of these occur just once. Clones ranked in the top ten supply roughly 5.6% of the sample.

One collaborating source in Seattle enrolled patients during active infection and followed them longitudinally through the course of disease. Each collaborating institution followed its own protocols to collect whole blood in K2EDTA tubes. For TCRbeta analysis, collaborator samples were shipped as frozen whole blood, as isolated PBMCs, or as DNA extracted from either sample type. Input material: peripheral blood. The chain is made from TRBV28 and TRBJ2-3, and 13 bases in between align with TRBD2. This clonotype was obtained from a woman in her sixties with COVID-19, enrolled during active disease. Here the CDR3 is given as CASSPRTSGSSSDTQYF. The DNA sequence is as follows: TGTGCCAGCAGTCCCAGGACTAGCGGGAGTTCTTCAGATACGCAGTATTTT. Full variable domain (CDR3 extended with the reference TRBV28 and TRBJ2-3 proteins): DVKVTQSSRYLVKRTGEKVFLECVQDMDHENMFWYRQDPGLGLRLIYFSYDVKMKEKGDIPEGYSVSREKKERFSLILESASTNQTSMYLCASSPRTSGSSSDTQYFGPGTRLTVL.